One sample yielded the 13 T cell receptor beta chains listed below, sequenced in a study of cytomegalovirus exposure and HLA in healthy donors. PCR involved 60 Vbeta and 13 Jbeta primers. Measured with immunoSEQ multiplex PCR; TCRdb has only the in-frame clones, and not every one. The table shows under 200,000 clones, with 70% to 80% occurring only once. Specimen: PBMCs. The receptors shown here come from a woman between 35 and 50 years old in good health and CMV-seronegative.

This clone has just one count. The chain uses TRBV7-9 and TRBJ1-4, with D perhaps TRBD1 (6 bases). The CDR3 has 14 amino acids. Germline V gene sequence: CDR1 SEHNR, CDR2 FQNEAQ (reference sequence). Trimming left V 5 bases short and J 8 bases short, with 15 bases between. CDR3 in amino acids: CASSRPGVGEKLFF. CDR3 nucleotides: TGTGCCAGCAGCCGACCAGGGGTCGGCGAAAAACTGTTTTTT.

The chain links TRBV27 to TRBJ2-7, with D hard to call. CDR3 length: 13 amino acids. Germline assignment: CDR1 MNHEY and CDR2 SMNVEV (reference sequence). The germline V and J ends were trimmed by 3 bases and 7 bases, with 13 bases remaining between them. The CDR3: CASSFSSPREQYF. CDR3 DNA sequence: TGTGCCAGCAGTTTCTCTTCTCCTAGGGAGCAGTACTTC.

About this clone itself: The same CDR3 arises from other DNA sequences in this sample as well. The CDR3 is CASSLTSSYEQYF. CDR3 in DNA: TGTGCCAGCAGTTTAACTTCCTCCTACGAGCAGTACTTC. This chain uses TRBV27 with TRBJ2-7; D is ambiguous. Germline loops: CDR1 MNHEY, CDR2 SMNVEV (reference sequence). Deletions cut 2 bases from V and 0 bases from J, with 5 bases between. The CDR3 spans 13 residues.

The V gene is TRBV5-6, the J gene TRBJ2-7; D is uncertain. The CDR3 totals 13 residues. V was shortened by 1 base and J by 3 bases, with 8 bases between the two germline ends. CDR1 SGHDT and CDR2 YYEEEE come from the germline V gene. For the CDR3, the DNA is TGTGCCAGCAGCTTGCCTAGAAACTACGAGCAGTACTTC. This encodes CASSLPRNYEQYF.

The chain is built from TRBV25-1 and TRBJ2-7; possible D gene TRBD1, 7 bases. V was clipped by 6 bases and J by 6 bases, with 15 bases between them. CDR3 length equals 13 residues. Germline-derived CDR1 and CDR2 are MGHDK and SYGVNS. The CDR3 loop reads CASRKTGTGEQYF. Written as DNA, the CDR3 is TGTGCCAGCAGAAAGACAGGGACTGGCGAGCAGTACTTC.

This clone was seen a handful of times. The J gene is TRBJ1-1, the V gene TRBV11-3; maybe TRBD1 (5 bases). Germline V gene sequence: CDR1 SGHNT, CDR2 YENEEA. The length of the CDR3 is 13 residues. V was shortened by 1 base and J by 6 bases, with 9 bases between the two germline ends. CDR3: CASSLGATAEAFF. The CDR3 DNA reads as TGTGCCAGCAGCTTAGGGGCGACAGCTGAAGCTTTCTTT.

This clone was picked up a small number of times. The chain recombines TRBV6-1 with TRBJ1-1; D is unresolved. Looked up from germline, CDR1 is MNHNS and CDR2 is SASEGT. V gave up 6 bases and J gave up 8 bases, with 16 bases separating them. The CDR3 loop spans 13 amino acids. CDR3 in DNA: TGTGCCAGCAGGGTCCGCGGTACGATCGAAGCTTTCTTT. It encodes CASRVRGTIEAFF.

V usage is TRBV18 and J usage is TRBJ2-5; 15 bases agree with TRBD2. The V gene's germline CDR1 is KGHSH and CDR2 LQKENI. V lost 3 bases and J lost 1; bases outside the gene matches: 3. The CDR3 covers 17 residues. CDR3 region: CASSPGTSGGFQETQYF. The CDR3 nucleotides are TGTGCCAGCTCACCCGGGACTAGCGGGGGGTTCCAAGAGACCCAGTACTTC.

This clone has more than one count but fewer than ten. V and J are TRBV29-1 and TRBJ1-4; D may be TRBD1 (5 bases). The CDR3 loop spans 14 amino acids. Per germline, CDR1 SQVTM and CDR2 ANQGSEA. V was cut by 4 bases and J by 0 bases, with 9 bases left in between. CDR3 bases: TGCAGCGTTGGACGGGGGACAACTAATGAAAAACTGTTTTTT. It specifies CSVGRGTTNEKLFF. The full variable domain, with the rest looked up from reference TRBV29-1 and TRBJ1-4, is SAVISQKPSRDICQRGTSLTIQCQVDSQVTMMFWYRQQPGQSLTLIATANQGSEATYESGFVIDKFPISRPNLTFSTLTVSNMSPEDSSIYLCSVGRGTTNEKLFFGSGTQLSVL.

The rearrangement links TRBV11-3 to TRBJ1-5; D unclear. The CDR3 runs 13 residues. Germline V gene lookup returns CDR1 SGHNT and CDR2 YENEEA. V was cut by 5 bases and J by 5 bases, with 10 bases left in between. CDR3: CASSPTGDQPQHF. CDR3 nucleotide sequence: TGTGCCAGCAGCCCCACCGGGGATCAGCCCCAGCATTTT.

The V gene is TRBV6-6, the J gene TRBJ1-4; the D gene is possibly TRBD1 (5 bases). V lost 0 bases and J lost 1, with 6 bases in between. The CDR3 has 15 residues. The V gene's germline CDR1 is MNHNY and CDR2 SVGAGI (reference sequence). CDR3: CASSYSTVTNEKLFF. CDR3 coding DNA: TGTGCCAGCAGTTACTCGACAGTAACTAATGAAAAACTGTTTTTT.

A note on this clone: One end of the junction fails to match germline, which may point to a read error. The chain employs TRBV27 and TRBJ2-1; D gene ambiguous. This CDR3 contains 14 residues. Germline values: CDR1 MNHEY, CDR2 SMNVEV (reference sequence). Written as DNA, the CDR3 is TGTGCCAGCAGTTTCACCAACTCCAACAATGAGCAGTTCTTC. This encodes CASSFTNSNNEQFF.

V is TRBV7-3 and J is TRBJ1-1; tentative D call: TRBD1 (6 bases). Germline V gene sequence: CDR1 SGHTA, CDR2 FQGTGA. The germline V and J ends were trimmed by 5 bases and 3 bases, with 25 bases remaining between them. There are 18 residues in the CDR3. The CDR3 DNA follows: TGTGCCAGCAGCCGCCGCCCCAATGCACAGGGTTCGTACACTGAAGCTTTCTTT. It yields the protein CASSRRPNAQGSYTEAFF.